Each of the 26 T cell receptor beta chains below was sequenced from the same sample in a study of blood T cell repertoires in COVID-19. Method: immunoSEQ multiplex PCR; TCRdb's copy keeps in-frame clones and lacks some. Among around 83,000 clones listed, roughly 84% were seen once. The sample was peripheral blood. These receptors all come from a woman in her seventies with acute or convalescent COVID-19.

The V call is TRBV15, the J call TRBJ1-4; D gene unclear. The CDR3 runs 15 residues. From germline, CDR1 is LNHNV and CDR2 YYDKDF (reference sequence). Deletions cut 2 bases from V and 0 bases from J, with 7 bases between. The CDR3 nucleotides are TGTGCCACCAGCAGATCCCGGTCAACTAATGAAAAACTGTTTTTT. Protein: CATSRSRSTNEKLFF.

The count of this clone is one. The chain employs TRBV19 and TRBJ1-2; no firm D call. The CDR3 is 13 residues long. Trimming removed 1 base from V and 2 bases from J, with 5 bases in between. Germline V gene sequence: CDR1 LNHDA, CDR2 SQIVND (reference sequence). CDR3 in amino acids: CASSIGRNYGYTF. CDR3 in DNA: TGTGCCAGTAGTATAGGGAGAAACTATGGCTACACCTTC.

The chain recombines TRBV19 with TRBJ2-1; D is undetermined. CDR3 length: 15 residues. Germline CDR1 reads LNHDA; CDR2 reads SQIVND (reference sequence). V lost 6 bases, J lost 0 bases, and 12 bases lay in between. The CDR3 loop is CASRSLTSSYNEQFF. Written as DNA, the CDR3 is TGTGCCAGTAGAAGTCTAACGAGCTCCTACAATGAGCAGTTCTTC.

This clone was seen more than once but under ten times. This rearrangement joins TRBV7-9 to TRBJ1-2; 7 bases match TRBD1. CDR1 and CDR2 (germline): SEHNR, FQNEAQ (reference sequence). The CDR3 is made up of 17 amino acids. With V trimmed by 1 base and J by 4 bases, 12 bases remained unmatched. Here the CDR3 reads CASSLGGASPGGYGYTF. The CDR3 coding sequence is TGTGCCAGCAGCTTAGGCGGCGCAAGTCCAGGGGGCTATGGCTACACCTTC.

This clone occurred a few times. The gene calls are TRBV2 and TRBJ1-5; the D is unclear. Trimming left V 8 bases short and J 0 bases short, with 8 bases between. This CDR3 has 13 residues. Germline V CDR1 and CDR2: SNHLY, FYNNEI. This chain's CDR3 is CASRGNSNQPQHF. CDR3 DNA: TGTGCCAGCCGCGGGAATAGCAATCAGCCCCAGCATTTT.

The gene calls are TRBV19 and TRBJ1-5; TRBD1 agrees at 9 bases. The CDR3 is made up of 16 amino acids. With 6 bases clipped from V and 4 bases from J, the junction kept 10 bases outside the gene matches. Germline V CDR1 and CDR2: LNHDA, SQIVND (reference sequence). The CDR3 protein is CASRWGQGTRNQPQHF. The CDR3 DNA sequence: TGTGCCAGTAGATGGGGACAGGGAACGCGAAATCAGCCCCAGCATTTT.

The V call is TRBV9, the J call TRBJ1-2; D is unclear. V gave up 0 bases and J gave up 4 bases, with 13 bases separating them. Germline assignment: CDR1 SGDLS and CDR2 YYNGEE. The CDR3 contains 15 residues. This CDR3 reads CASSVAPSSSYGYTF. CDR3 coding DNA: TGTGCCAGCAGCGTAGCCCCGAGCTCCTCCTATGGCTACACCTTC.

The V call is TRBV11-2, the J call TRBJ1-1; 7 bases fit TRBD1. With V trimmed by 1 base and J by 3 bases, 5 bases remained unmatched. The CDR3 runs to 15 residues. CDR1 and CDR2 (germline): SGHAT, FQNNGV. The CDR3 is CASSLVGDRDTEAFF. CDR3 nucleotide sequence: TGTGCCAGCAGCTTAGTCGGAGACAGGGACACTGAAGCTTTCTTT.

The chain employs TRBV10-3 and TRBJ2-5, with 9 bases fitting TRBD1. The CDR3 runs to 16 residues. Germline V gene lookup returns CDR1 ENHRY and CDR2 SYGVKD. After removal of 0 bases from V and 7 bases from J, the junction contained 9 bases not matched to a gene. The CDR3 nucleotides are TGTGCCATCAGTGAGTCCAGGACAGGGGACCTAGGGACCCAGTACTTC. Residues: CAISESRTGDLGTQYF.

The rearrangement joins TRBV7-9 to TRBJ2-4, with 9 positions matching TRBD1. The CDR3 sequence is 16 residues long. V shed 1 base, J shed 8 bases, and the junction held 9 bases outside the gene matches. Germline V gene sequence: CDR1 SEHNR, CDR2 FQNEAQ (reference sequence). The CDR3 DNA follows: TGTGCCAGCAGCTTAGTGTGGACAGGGGCGGAGGACATTCAGTACTTC. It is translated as CASSLVWTGAEDIQYF.

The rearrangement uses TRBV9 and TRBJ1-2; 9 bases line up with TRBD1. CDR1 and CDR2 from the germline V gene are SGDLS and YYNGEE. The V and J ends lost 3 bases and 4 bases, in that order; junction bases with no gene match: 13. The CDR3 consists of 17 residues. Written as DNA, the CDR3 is TGTGCCAGCAGCGCATTCGGGGGGACAGGGATGATCTATGGCTACACCTTC. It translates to CASSAFGGTGMIYGYTF.

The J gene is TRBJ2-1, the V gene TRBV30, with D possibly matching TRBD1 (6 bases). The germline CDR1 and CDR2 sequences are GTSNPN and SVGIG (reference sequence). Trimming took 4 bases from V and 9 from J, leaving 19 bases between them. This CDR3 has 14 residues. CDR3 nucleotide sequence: TGTGCCTGGACCTTCAGGGGTACCCAAGCTGAGCAGTTCTTC. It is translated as CAWTFRGTQAEQFF.

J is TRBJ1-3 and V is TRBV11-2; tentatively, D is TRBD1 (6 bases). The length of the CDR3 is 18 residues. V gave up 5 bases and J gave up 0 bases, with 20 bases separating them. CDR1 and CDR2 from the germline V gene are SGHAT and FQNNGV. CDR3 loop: CASSHARGAEISGNTIYF. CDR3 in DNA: TGTGCCAGCAGCCACGCCCGGGGGGCAGAGATCTCTGGAAACACCATATATTTT. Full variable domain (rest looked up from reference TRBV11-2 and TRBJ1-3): EAGVAQSPRYKIIEKRQSVAFWCNPISGHATLYWYQQILGQGPKLLIQFQNNGVVDDSQLPKDRFSAERLKGVDSTLKIQPAKLEDSAVYLCASSHARGAEISGNTIYFGEGSWLTVV.

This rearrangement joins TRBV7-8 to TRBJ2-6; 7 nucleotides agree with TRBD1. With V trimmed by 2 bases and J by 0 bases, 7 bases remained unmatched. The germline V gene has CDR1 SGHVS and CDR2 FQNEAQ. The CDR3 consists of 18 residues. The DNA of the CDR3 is TGTGCCAGCAGCTTATGGGCAGGGGGAAGCTCTGGGGCCAACGTCCTGACTTTC. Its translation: CASSLWAGGSSGANVLTF.

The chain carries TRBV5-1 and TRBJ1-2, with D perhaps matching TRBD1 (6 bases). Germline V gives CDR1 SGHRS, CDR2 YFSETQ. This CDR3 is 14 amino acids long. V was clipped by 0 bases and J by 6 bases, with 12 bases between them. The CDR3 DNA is TGCGCCAGCAGCTTGGCGGGGGGGGCGGATGGCTACACCTTC. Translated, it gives CASSLAGGADGYTF.

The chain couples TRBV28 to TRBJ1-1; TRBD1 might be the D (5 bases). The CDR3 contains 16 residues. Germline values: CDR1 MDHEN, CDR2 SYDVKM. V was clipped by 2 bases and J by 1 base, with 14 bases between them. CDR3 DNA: TGTGCCAGCAGTTTAAGTTCGGGGGGACGGAACACTGAAGCTTTCTTT. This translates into CASSLSSGGRNTEAFF. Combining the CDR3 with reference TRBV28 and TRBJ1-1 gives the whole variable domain DVKVTQSSRYLVKRTGEKVFLECVQDMDHENMFWYRQDPGLGLRLIYFSYDVKMKEKGDIPEGYSVSREKKERFSLILESASTNQTSMYLCASSLSSGGRNTEAFFGQGTRLTVV.

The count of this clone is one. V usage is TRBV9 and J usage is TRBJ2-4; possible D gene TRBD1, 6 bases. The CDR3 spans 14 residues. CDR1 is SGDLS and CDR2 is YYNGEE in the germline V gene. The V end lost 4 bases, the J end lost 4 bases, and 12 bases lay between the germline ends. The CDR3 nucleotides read TGTGCCAGCAGCAGTGGACAGAATAAAAACATTCAGTACTTC. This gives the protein CASSSGQNKNIQYF.

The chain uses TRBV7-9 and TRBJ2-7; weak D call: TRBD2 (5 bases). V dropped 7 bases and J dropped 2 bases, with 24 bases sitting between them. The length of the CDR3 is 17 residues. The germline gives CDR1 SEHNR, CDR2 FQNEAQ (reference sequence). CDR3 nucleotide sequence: TGTGCCAGCACCCTAACTCTCCGGGAAATATGGCCCTACGAGCAGTACGTC. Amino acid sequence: CASTLTLREIWPYEQYV.

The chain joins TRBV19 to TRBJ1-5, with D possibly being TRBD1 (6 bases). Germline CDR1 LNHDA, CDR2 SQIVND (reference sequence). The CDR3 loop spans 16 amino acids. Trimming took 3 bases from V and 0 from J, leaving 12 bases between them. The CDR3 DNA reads TGTGCCAGTAGTATCCCCACGACAGGTAGCAATCAGCCCCAGCATTTT. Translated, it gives CASSIPTTGSNQPQHF.

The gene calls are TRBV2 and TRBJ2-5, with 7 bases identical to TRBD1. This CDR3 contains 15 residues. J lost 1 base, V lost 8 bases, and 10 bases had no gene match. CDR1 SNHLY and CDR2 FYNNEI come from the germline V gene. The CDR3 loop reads CASYGPRTGQETQYF. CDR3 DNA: TGTGCCAGCTACGGCCCCCGGACAGGCCAAGAGACCCAGTACTTC.

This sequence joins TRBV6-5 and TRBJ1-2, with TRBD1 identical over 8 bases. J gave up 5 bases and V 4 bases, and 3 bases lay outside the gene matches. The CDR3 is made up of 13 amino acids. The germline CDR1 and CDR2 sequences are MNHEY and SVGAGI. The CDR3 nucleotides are TGTGCCAGCAGTTCGGACAGGGATTATGGCTACACCTTC. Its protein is CASSSDRDYGYTF.

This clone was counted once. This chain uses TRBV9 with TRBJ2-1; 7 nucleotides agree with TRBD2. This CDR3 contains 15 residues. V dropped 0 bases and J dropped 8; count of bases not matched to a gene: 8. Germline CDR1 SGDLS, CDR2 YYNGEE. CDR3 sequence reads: CASSVVPGGRDEQFF. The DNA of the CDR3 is TGTGCCAGCAGCGTAGTTCCGGGAGGCCGGGATGAGCAGTTCTTC.

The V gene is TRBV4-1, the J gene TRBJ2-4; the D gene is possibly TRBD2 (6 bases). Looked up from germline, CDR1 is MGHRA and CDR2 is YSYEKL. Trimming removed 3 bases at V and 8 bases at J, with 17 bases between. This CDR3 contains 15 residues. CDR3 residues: CASSQVPGVRDIQYF. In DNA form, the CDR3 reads TGCGCCAGCAGCCAGGTCCCGGGGGTGAGGGACATTCAGTACTTC.

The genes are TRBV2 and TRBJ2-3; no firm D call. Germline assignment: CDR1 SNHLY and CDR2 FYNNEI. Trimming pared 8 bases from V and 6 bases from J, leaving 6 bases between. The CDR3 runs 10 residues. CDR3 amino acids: CASPADTQYF. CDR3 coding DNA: TGTGCCAGCCCTGCGGATACGCAGTATTTT.

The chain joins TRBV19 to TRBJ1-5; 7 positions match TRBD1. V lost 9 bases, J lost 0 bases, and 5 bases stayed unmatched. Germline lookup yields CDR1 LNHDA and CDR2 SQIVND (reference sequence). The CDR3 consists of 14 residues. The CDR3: CAREGTDSNQPQHF. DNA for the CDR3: TGTGCCAGAGAGGGGACAGATAGCAATCAGCCCCAGCATTTT.

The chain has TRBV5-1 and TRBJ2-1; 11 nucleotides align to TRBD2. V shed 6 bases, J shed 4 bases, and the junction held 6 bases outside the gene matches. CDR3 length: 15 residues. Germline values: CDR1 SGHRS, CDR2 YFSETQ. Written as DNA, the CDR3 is TGCGCCAGCAACTCCGGGACTAGCGGATACAATGAGCAGTTCTTC. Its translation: CASNSGTSGYNEQFF.